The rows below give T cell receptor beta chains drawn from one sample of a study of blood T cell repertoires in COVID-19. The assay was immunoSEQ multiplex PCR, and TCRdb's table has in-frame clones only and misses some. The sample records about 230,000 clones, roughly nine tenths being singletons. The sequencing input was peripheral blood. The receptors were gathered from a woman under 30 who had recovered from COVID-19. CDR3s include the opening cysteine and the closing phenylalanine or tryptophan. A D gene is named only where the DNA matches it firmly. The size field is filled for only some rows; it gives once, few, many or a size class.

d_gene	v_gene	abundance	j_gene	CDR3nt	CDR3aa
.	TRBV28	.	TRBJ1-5	TGTGTCAGCACGACAGCCCATAGCAATCAGCCCCAGCATTTT	CVSTTAHSNQPQHF
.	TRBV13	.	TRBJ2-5	TGTGCCAGCAGCTTAGACAGCCAAGAGACCCAGTACTTC	CASSLDSQETQYF
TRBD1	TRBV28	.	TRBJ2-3	TGTGCCAGCAGTCCTAACAGGGGGCGAGCGCAGTATTTT	CASSPNRGRAQYF
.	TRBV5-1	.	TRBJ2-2	TGCGCCAGCAGCTTGGCCGGCAGGGAGGCCGGGGAGCTGTTTTTT	CASSLAGREAGELFF
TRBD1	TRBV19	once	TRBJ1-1	TGTGCCAGTACCCCAGGACAGGGGGCATCTTTAGCTGAAGCTTTCTTT	CASTPGQGASLAEAFF
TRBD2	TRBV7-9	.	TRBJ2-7	TGTGCCAGCAGCCGACTAGCGGGAGCCCCCTACGAGCAGTACTTC	CASSRLAGAPYEQYF
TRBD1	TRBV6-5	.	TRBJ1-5	TGTGCCAGCGAAACTCGGGACAGGGACCAGCCCCAGCATTTT	CASETRDRDQPQHF
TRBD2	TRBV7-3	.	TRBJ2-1	TGTGCCAGCAGCTCCAATACGCCCCCGGGACTAGCCTCCTACAATGAGCAGTTCTTC	CASSSNTPPGLASYNEQFF
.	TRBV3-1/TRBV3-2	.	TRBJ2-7	TGTGCCAGCAGCCAAAGTGTGGGGGCTCGCCTACGGGGGCAGTACTTC	CASSQSVGARLRGQYF
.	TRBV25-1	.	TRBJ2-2	TGTGCCAGCAGTGAACCGGGATGGGCCGGGGAGCTGTTTTTT	CASSEPGWAGELFF
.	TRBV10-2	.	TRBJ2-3	TGCGCCAGCAGAGGGACATCTAGCACAGATACGCAGTATTTT	CASRGTSSTDTQYF
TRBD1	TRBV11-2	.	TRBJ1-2	TGTGCCAGCAGCTTCGCCGGACAGGGATACACCTTC	CASSFAGQGYTF
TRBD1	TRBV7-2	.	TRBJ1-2	TGTGCCAGCAGGCCGACAGGGGGAAGGGTGAGCGGCTACACCTTC	CASRPTGGRVSGYTF
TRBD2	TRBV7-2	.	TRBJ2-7	TGTGCCAGCAGCTATGAAAGCGGGACCTACGAGCAGTACTTC	CASSYESGTYEQYF
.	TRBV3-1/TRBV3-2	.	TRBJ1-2	TGTGCCAGCAGTCTCCTTAACTATGGCTACACCTTC	CASSLLNYGYTF
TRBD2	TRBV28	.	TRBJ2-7	TGTGCCAGCAGTCCTAGCGGGAACTCCTACGAGCAGTACTTC	CASSPSGNSYEQYF
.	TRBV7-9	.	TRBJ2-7	TGTGCCAGCAGCCTCGAGATCTACGAGCAGTACTTC	CASSLEIYEQYF
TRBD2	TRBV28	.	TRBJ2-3	TGTGCCAGCAGTTTAGCGGTCATAGGGCGGGAGGGCCAAGATACGCAGTATTTT	CASSLAVIGREGQDTQYF
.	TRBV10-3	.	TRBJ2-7	TGTGCCATCAGTGACCGGGAAAACGTATACGAGCAGTACTTC	CAISDRENVYEQYF
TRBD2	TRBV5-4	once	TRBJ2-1	TGTGCCAGCAGCTTGCCTAGCGGGAGGAAAAATGCCTACAATGAGCAGTTCTTC	CASSLPSGRKNAYNEQFF
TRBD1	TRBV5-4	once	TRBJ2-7	TGTGCCAGCAGCGCGGTTGGACAGGGCATCTACGAGCAGTACTTC	CASSAVGQGIYEQYF
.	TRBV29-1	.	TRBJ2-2	TGCAGCGCCACCCCCACTAGCACCGGGGAGCTGTTTTTT	CSATPTSTGELFF